The present TCR beta chain was sequenced within a study of blood T cells in healthy people across ages. In this sample, this clonotype turned up once. What it binds is not known. Study-wide points: Any changes in expanded clonotypes were possibly confounded, as donor CMV status remained unknown. Bulk PBMC profiling left naive and antigen-experienced comparisons inconclusive. Calculation of diversity from one million T cells yielded estimates considered to be underestimates.

A J-beta primer mix and a sample-barcoded 5' primer were used in a second PCR of about 7 to 12 cycles. TCRdb ran MiXCR on the 5' RACE reads and lists one entry per CDR3 protein. The table shows under 2,000,000 distinct CDR3 sequences, with approximately 50% occurring only once. J lost 15 bases, V lost 5 bases, and 10 bases had no gene match. This CDR3 contains 13 residues. Germline V CDR1 and CDR2: MNHNY, SVGAGI (reference sequence). Total RNA was extracted at no less than 6 micrograms per sample. The TCR originated in a woman between 40 and 55 years old in good health. The chain carries TRBV6-6 and TRBJ1-5; TRBD1 agrees at 10 bases. What was sequenced was blood. The CDR3 DNA reads TGTGCCAGCAGTGCCCCGGGACAGGGGAAAGGGCATTTT. Amino acids: CASSAPGQGKGHF.